The clone carrying this TCR beta chain was observed at least ten times. This CDR3 region has 15 residues. CDR1 SGHRS and CDR2 YFSETQ come from the germline V gene. The trim removed 5 bases at V and 0 bases at J, leaving 5 bases unmatched. Relying on iRepertoire HTBI primers and Arm-PCR of CDR3 regions, the team built TCR beta libraries. TCRdb fed the multiplex PCR reads into MiXCR, producing one record per CDR3 protein. The sample has about 200,000 distinct CDR3 sequences; roughly 19% are singletons. The data are from a study of regulatory T cells in long-lasting Graves disease. The time point was: newly diagnosed GD, antithyroid drugs for less than 3 months. Isolated PBMC RNA provided the starting material for the TCR library. Patients met American Thyroid Association criteria for Graves' disease. Another study also made use of these data, one on T cells in Graves' hyperthyroidism and ophthalmopathy. That publication notes: An absence of ophthalmopathy progression within 18 months meant stable Graves' hyperthyroidism. Exclusion followed for patients with uncontrolled infection, other autoimmune disease, pregnancy or lactation. Among clonotypes expanded in thyroid above 0.001, most were also found in blood.

This specimen consisted of peripheral blood mononuclear cells (PBMCs), obtained at new diagnosis, from a patient treated with antithyroid drugs. V usage is TRBV5-1 and J usage is TRBJ2-1; 7 nucleotides agree with TRBD2. The TCR was taken from a young woman with Graves disease. The CDR3 region is CASSPGRSSYNEQFF. The CDR3, as DNA: TGCGCCAGCAGTCCCGGGAGGAGCTCCTACAATGAGCAGTTCTTC.